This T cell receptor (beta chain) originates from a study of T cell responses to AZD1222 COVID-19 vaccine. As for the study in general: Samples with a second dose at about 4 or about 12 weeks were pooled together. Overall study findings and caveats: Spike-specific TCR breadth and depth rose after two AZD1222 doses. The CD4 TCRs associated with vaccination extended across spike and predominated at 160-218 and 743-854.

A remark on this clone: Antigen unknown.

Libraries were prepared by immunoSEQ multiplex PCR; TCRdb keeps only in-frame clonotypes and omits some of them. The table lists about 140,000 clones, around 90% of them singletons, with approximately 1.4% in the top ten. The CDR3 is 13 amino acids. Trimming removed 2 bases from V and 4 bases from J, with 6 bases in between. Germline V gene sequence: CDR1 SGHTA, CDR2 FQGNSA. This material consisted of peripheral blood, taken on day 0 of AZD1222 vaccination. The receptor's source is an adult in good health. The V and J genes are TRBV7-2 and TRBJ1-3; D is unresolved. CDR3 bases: TGTGCCAGCAGCTTATCGTCCGGAAACACCATATATTTT. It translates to CASSLSSGNTIYF.